The T cell receptor beta chain under discussion was sequenced for a study of T-cell memory formation after mild COVID-19. Study at large: The two donors had largely donor-specific TCR clusters. Findings and caveats of the study: From day 15 to 85, contracting clones were balanced between CD4 and CD8, whereas later expanders leaned toward CD4+. Detection of some responders pre-infection suggested pre-existing cross-reactive memory T cells participated.

TCRdb reanalysed the 5' RACE reads using MiXCR and keeps one entry per CDR3 protein. In the table there are fewer than 250,000 distinct CDR3 sequences, 10% to 13% of which are singletons. A word on this clonotype: Its cognate antigen is unknown.

This TCR was sampled from a man between 18 and 35 years old who had mild COVID-19 (a few samples of this study predate the infection). Cell type and time point are not known. Sequenced material: PBMCs or a T cell subset sorted from them (not recorded which).

CDR3 in amino acids: CASSLTFVEGTEAFF. CDR3 coding DNA: TGCGCCAGCAGCTTGACATTCGTGGAGGGCACTGAAGCTTTCTTT. The chain uses TRBV5-1 and TRBJ1-1; D not certain. Germline values: CDR1 SGHRS, CDR2 YFSETQ. CDR3 size: 15 residues. Trimming shortened V by 1 base and J by 4 bases, and 14 bases separated the two germline ends.